One sample yielded the 20 T cell receptor beta chains listed below, sequenced in a study of cytomegalovirus exposure and HLA in healthy donors. Produced via immunoSEQ multiplex PCR; TCRdb's table is partial and in-frame only. The sample has about 190,000 clones, about 82% seen once. The sample was PBMCs. The receptors here all came from a woman younger than 30 in good health and CMV-seronegative.

The chain recombines TRBV5-1 with TRBJ2-3; the match to TRBD1 covers 9 bases. CDR1 and CDR2 (germline): SGHRS, YFSETQ. Losses at the gene ends were 7 bases for V and 0 bases for J; bases not matched to a gene: 3. The CDR3 has 14 amino acids. The CDR3 protein is CASSGQGSTDTQYF. In nucleotides, the CDR3 is TGCGCCAGCTCGGGACAGGGCAGCACAGATACGCAGTATTTT. Full variable domain (missing parts from reference TRBV5-1 and TRBJ2-3): KAGVTQTPRYLIKTRGQQVTLSCSPISGHRSVSWYQQTPGQGLQFLFEYFSETQRNKGNFPGRFSGRQFSNSRSEMNVSTLELGDSALYLCASSGQGSTDTQYFGPGTRLTVL.

This rearrangement joins TRBV7-6 to TRBJ2-7; 8 nucleotides match TRBD2. With V trimmed by 1 base and J by 5 bases, 7 bases remained unmatched. This CDR3 contains 15 residues. Germline-derived CDR1 and CDR2 are SGHVS and FNYEAQ. The CDR3 DNA follows: TGTGCCAGCAGCTTAGTTCCAGCGGGAGTGAACGAGCAGTACTTC. Its protein is CASSLVPAGVNEQYF.

The rearrangement joins TRBV5-1 to TRBJ1-5; D remains unclear. V lost 0 bases and J lost 4, with 8 bases in between. This CDR3 region has 14 residues. The V gene's germline CDR1 is SGHRS and CDR2 YFSETQ. The CDR3 spells CASSLDGRNQPQHF. The CDR3, as DNA: TGCGCCAGCAGCTTGGACGGTCGGAATCAGCCCCAGCATTTT.

The rearrangement uses TRBV19 and TRBJ1-6; no reliable D call. Germline CDR1 is LNHDA and CDR2 is SQIVND (reference sequence). V was pared by 5 bases and J by 6 bases, with 5 bases between. The CDR3 runs to 12 residues. The DNA for the CDR3 is TGTGCCAGTAGTCCCAGTAATTCACCCCTCCACTTT. It encodes CASSPSNSPLHF.

This chain uses TRBV5-1 with TRBJ1-1, with 8 nucleotides matching TRBD1. Germline loops: CDR1 SGHRS, CDR2 YFSETQ. This CDR3 has 14 residues. V gave up 0 bases and J gave up 6 bases; unmatched junction bases: 4. As DNA, the CDR3 is TGCGCCAGCAGCTTGGACAGGGGGAGGGCTGAAGCTTTCTTT. It encodes CASSLDRGRAEAFF.

This clone showed up just a few times. The chain recombines TRBV5-8 with TRBJ2-2; D uncertain. CDR1 and CDR2 from the germline V gene are SGHTS and YDEGEE. The CDR3 is made up of 14 amino acids. With 2 bases removed from V and 7 bases from J, the gap between germline ends came to 12 bases. CDR3 sequence: CASSFARLLGELFF. In nucleotides, the CDR3 is TGTGCCAGCAGCTTCGCAAGACTCCTCGGGGAGCTGTTTTTT.

The rearrangement links TRBV9 to TRBJ2-2, with TRBD2 as a possible D gene (7 bases). The CDR3 is 15 residues long. Germline assignment: CDR1 SGDLS and CDR2 YYNGEE. V was pared by 7 bases and J by 8 bases, with 21 bases between. This CDR3 is CASATTGGRLGELFF. The CDR3 coding sequence is TGTGCCAGCGCGACAACCGGGGGGCGGCTTGGGGAGCTGTTTTTT.

The gene calls are TRBV9 and TRBJ2-2; D ambiguous. Germline V gives CDR1 SGDLS, CDR2 YYNGEE. V gave up 0 bases and J gave up 6 bases, with 9 bases separating them. The length of the CDR3 is 14 residues. As DNA, the CDR3 is TGTGCCAGCAGCGTAGTCCTTACGGCCGGGGAGCTGTTTTTT. Its translation: CASSVVLTAGELFF.

The V call is TRBV14, the J call TRBJ2-7; 9 bases agree with TRBD2. Germline-derived CDR1 and CDR2 are SGHDN and FVKESK. CDR3 length: 14 amino acids. J was trimmed by 9 bases and V by 1 base; bases with no gene match: 7. CDR3 region: CASSQVAGVAWQYF. The CDR3 DNA is TGTGCCAGCAGCCAAGTAGCGGGAGTAGCGTGGCAGTACTTC.

The genes are TRBV10-1 and TRBJ2-3; 9 positions agree with TRBD2. Germline CDR1 WNHNN, CDR2 SYGVQD (reference sequence). The CDR3 contains 15 residues. V gave up 5 bases and J gave up 1 base; unmatched junction bases: 4. CDR3 in amino acids: CASSLAGRGTDTQYF. As DNA, the CDR3 is TGCGCCAGCAGTCTAGCGGGAAGGGGCACAGATACGCAGTATTTT.

The V gene is TRBV6-1, the J gene TRBJ2-6, with D possibly being TRBD1 (6 bases). The CDR3 is 17 amino acids. V was cut by 3 bases and J by 0 bases, with 12 bases left in between. Germline assignment: CDR1 MNHNS and CDR2 SASEGT. In DNA form, the CDR3 reads TGTGCCAGCAGTGACCGGACAGACCTCTCTGGGGCCAACGTCCTGACTTTC. It translates to CASSDRTDLSGANVLTF.

The chain uses TRBV28 and TRBJ2-5; the D is unclear. The V gene lost 3 bases and the J gene lost 4 bases, with 9 bases spanning the gap. Germline V CDR1 and CDR2: MDHEN, SYDVKM. This CDR3 contains 13 residues. In DNA, the CDR3 is TGTGCCAGCAGTTTTGCGACAAGAGAGACCCAGTACTTC. Translated, it gives CASSFATRETQYF.

The rearrangement uses TRBV6-4 and TRBJ1-3; no clear D. Germline V CDR1 and CDR2: MRHNA, SNTAGT. Trimming took 4 bases from V and 1 from J, leaving 8 bases between them. This CDR3 contains 14 residues. The CDR3 nucleotides are TGTGCCAGCAGTGCCTTTATATCTGGAAACACCATATATTTT. It codes for CASSAFISGNTIYF.

The chain joins TRBV5-1 to TRBJ1-2; weak D call: TRBD1 (5 bases). The CDR3 length is 15 residues. Germline CDR1 SGHRS, CDR2 YFSETQ. V lost 3 bases to trimming and J lost 3 bases, with 15 bases between them. The CDR3 DNA is TGCGCCAGCAGCTACACCGCGGGGGACTACTATGGCTACACCTTC. Protein sequence: CASSYTAGDYYGYTF.

The chain employs TRBV30 and TRBJ2-5; 7 bases agree with TRBD1. The CDR3 totals 16 residues. CDR1 is GTSNPN, CDR2 SVGIG, per germline (reference sequence). V lost 5 bases, J lost 0 bases, and 12 bases stayed unmatched. CDR3 DNA sequence: TGTGCCTGGGCAACCCCGGGACAGTCGTACCAAGAGACCCAGTACTTC. Amino acids: CAWATPGQSYQETQYF. The variable domain in full, completed from reference TRBV30 and TRBJ2-5, reads SQTIHQWPATLVQPVGSPLSLECTVEGTSNPNLYWYRQAAGRGLQLLFYSVGIGQISSEVPQNLSASRPQDRQFILSSKKLLLSDSGFYLCAWATPGQSYQETQYFGPGTRLLVL.

The gene calls are TRBV6-1 and TRBJ1-5; tentatively, D is TRBD1 (6 bases). V was pared by 7 bases and J by 4 bases, with 11 bases between. Germline values: CDR1 MNHNS, CDR2 SASEGT. CDR3 length: 13 amino acids. CDR3 residues: CASIRGVNQPQHF. For the CDR3, the DNA is TGTGCCAGCATCAGGGGCGTAAATCAGCCCCAGCATTTT.

The genes are TRBV4-1 and TRBJ2-7; 9 bases fit TRBD2. The CDR3 is made up of 15 amino acids. Germline CDR1 MGHRA, CDR2 YSYEKL. The trim removed 0 bases at V and 7 bases at J, leaving 7 bases unmatched. The CDR3 DNA reads as TGCGCCAGCAGCCAAGAGGGACTAGCCGCTGAAGAGCAGTACTTC. It translates to CASSQEGLAAEEQYF.

J is TRBJ2-7 and V is TRBV19; no firm D call. V was shortened by 5 bases and J by 0 bases, with 14 bases between the two germline ends. This CDR3 spans 15 amino acids. Germline V gene sequence: CDR1 LNHDA, CDR2 SQIVND (reference sequence). The CDR3 nucleotides read TGTGCCAGTAGTGCCGATCAACAGTTCTCCTACGAGCAGTACTTC. Its translation: CASSADQQFSYEQYF. Full variable domain (rest looked up from reference TRBV19 and TRBJ2-7): DGGITQSPKYLFRKEGQNVTLSCEQNLNHDAMYWYRQDPGQGLRLIYYSQIVNDFQKGDIAEGYSVSREKKESFPLTVTSAQKNPTAFYLCASSADQQFSYEQYFGPGTRLTVT.

The chain links TRBV12-5 to TRBJ2-3; 7 bases line up with TRBD1. The germline gives CDR1 LGHNT, CDR2 FRNRAP. With V trimmed by 4 bases and J by 4 bases, 20 bases remained unmatched. The CDR3 is made up of 19 amino acids. CDR3 sequence reads: CASGSRQVHPQGVPDTQYF. The CDR3 DNA reads as TGTGCTAGTGGTTCCCGCCAGGTTCATCCCCAGGGGGTTCCAGATACGCAGTATTTT.

The CDR3 DNA is TGTGCCAGCTCCCTTCTCCCGACAGTAACTACTTACGAGCAGTACTTC. It yields the protein CASSLLPTVTTYEQYF. The V call is TRBV18, the J call TRBJ2-7; D might be TRBD1 (5 bases). Germline-derived CDR1 and CDR2 are KGHSH and LQKENI. There are 16 residues in the CDR3. With 6 bases removed from V and 4 bases from J, the gap between germline ends came to 22 bases.